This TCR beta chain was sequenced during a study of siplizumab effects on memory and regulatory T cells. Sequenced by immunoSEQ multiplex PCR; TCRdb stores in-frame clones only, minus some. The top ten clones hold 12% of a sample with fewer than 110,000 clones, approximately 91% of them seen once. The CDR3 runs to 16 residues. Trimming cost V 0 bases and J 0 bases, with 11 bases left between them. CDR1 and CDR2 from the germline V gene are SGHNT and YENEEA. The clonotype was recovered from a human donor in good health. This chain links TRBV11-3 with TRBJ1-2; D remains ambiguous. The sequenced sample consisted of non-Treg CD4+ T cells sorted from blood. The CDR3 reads CASSLEPASPNYGYTF. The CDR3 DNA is TGTGCCAGCAGCTTAGAGCCGGCATCTCCTAACTATGGCTACACCTTC.